This TCR beta chain was obtained from a study of blood T cell repertoires in COVID-19. Study information: From the United States, Italy and Spain came samples of acute and convalescent COVID-19. The cDNA or gDNA used as material had been derived from T cells, B-cell-depleted T cells, or PBMCs.

The table came from immunoSEQ multiplex PCR; TCRdb's copy has only in-frame clones and leaves some out. The sample has 85,000 to 90,000 clones, approximately 85% seen once; the top ten hold 20% to 30%. The CDR3 has 15 residues. V lost 6 bases and J lost 0, with 9 bases in between. The germline V gene encodes CDR1 LNHNV and CDR2 YYDKDF (reference sequence). The sequenced sample was peripheral blood. The source of this sequence is a human donor in a cohort sampled during active COVID-19. The V and J genes are TRBV15 and TRBJ2-6, with D possibly being TRBD2 (5 bases). The CDR3 region is CATRGLFSGANVLTF. CDR3 in DNA: TGTGCCACCAGAGGACTGTTCTCTGGGGCCAACGTCCTGACTTTC.